Listed here are 29 T cell receptor beta chains from one sample, sequenced in a study of CD8+ T cells in alopecia areata. Sequencing used cDNA as its template, made by extracting RNA and reverse transcribing it. The protocol was immunoSEQ multiplex PCR, while the TCRdb copy is restricted to in-frame clones and leaves out a portion. The sample shows 90,000 to 150,000 clones, around 53% of them seen only once. Treatment: oral pan-JAK inhibitor, 5-10 mg twice daily. The sequencing used CD4+ T cells sorted from blood, collected at week 4, from a patient treated with tofacitinib. The receptor source for this set is a human donor with alopecia areata.

The chain couples TRBV18 to TRBJ1-2; D may be TRBD1 (5 bases). V shed 3 bases and J shed 7 bases, with 15 bases lying between them. CDR1 is KGHSH, CDR2 LQKENI, per germline. This CDR3 spans 14 amino acids. The CDR3, as DNA: TGTGCCAGCTCACCTCCCGGCCAGGGATCTGGCTACACCTTC. Translating it yields CASSPPGQGSGYTF.

This clone has a handful of counts. The J gene is TRBJ2-7, the V gene TRBV13; D tentatively fits TRBD1 or TRBD2 (5 bases each). Germline V gives CDR1 PRHDT, CDR2 FYEKMQ (reference sequence). The CDR3 is 13 amino acids. V was clipped by 5 bases and J by 6 bases, with 14 bases between them. The CDR3: CASSPPRGGEQYF. CDR3 sequence (DNA): TGTGCCAGCAGCCCGCCACGGGGCGGCGAGCAGTACTTC.

The count of this clone is one. This rearrangement joins TRBV5-1 to TRBJ1-6; TRBD1 matches 7 bases. V shed 4 bases and J 8 bases; nucleotides not matched to a gene: 6. The CDR3 has 14 amino acids. The germline CDR1 and CDR2 sequences are SGHRS and YFSETQ. The CDR3 DNA reads as TGCGCCAGCAGCAGAGACAGGGTTTATTCACCCCTCCACTTT. Amino acids: CASSRDRVYSPLHF.

V usage is TRBV27 and J usage is TRBJ2-3; D is unresolved. V lost 6 bases and J 1 base, leaving 11 bases between the germline ends. The CDR3 length is 14 residues. In germline, CDR1 is MNHEY, CDR2 SMNVEV (reference sequence). The CDR3 is CASSVPPRTDTQYF. DNA for the CDR3: TGTGCCAGCAGCGTCCCTCCCCGCACAGATACGCAGTATTTT.

V and J are TRBV30 and TRBJ1-4; D may be TRBD1 (5 bases). V was clipped by 5 bases and J by 4 bases, with 14 bases between them. CDR1 is GTSNPN and CDR2 is SVGIG in the germline V gene (reference sequence). The CDR3 is made up of 14 amino acids. CDR3 sequence: CAWAAGPNNEKLFF. DNA for the CDR3: TGTGCCTGGGCCGCGGGACCCAATAATGAAAAACTGTTTTTT.

This rearrangement joins TRBV5-4 to TRBJ2-7; D is possibly TRBD1 (5 bases). The germline CDR1 and CDR2 sequences are SGHNT and YYREEE (reference sequence). The CDR3 totals 13 residues. Trimming took off 2 bases at V and 4 bases at J, with 10 bases between the two ends. Here the CDR3 reads CASSFGREYEQYF. CDR3 coding DNA: TGTGCCAGCAGCTTCGGCAGGGAATACGAGCAGTACTTC.

This clone was picked up one time. The rearrangement joins TRBV14 to TRBJ2-5, with unresolved D. This CDR3 region has 15 residues. V was pared by 3 bases and J by 0 bases, with 11 bases between. Germline V gene data show CDR1 as SGHDN and CDR2 as FVKESK. The CDR3 DNA is TGTGCCAGCAGCCACGGCCAGGAGTACCAAGAGACCCAGTACTTC. Amino acid sequence: CASSHGQEYQETQYF.

CDR3 sequence: CSVENDGYEQYF. In DNA form, the CDR3 reads TGCAGCGTTGAAAATGACGGTTACGAGCAGTACTTC. The chain employs TRBV29-1 and TRBJ2-7; no clear D gene. V shed 2 bases and J shed 4 bases, with 9 bases lying between them. The CDR3 sequence is 12 residues long. Per the germline V gene, CDR1 is SQVTM and CDR2 is ANQGSEA.

This clone was seen only a few times. The CDR3 region is CASSSTRLSSYNEQFF. CDR3 DNA sequence: TGTGCCAGTAGTTCGACTCGATTAAGCTCCTACAATGAGCAGTTCTTC. The rearrangement links TRBV19 to TRBJ2-1; D gene uncertain. V was trimmed by 5 bases and J by 0 bases, leaving 14 bases between them. Germline V gene lookup returns CDR1 LNHDA and CDR2 SQIVND (reference sequence). This CDR3 is 16 amino acids long.

The chain uses TRBV4-1 and TRBJ2-5; 10 positions match TRBD2. The CDR3 is 17 residues long. Germline-derived CDR1 and CDR2 are MGHRA and YSYEKL. V was pared by 4 bases and J by 0 bases, with 8 bases of the junction left unmatched. DNA for the CDR3: TGCGCCAGCAGCCGAGCAGCGGGAGGGCTCAACCAAGAGACCCAGTACTTC. It yields the protein CASSRAAGGLNQETQYF.

The chain uses TRBV5-1 and TRBJ2-7; D ambiguous. Trimming took 2 bases from V and 6 from J, leaving 12 bases between them. Germline V lookup: CDR1 SGHRS, CDR2 YFSETQ. The CDR3 runs to 13 residues. CDR3 region: CASSFGLGLEQYF. CDR3 nucleotides: TGCGCCAGCAGCTTTGGTCTCGGGCTCGAGCAGTACTTC. Looking up the rest from reference TRBV5-1 and TRBJ2-7 gives the full variable domain: KAGVTQTPRYLIKTRGQQVTLSCSPISGHRSVSWYQQTPGQGLQFLFEYFSETQRNKGNFPGRFSGRQFSNSRSEMNVSTLELGDSALYLCASSFGLGLEQYFGPGTRLTVT.

This clone was found a few times. The chain combines TRBV19 with TRBJ2-1, with 9 bases aligning to TRBD1. This CDR3 has 15 amino acids. Per germline, CDR1 LNHDA and CDR2 SQIVND (reference sequence). Germline trimming cut 8 bases from V and 5 bases from J; bases unmatched to any gene: 10. The CDR3 bases are TGTGCCAGTCATACGACCGGGACAGGGAACAATGAGCAGTTCTTC. Translation: CASHTTGTGNNEQFF.

The rearrangement uses TRBV30 and TRBJ1-5; 9 bases align to TRBD1. V dropped 0 bases and J dropped 5; count of bases not matched to a gene: 5. This CDR3 comprises 15 residues. Germline loops: CDR1 GTSNPN, CDR2 SVGIG (reference sequence). The CDR3 spells CAWSVGTGGDQPQHF. In DNA form, the CDR3 reads TGTGCCTGGAGTGTAGGTACAGGGGGCGATCAGCCCCAGCATTTT.

The chain is built from TRBV29-1 and TRBJ1-1; a weak D match, TRBD1 (5 bases). The V end lost 4 bases, the J end lost 3 bases, and 12 bases lay between the germline ends. Germline CDR1 SQVTM, CDR2 ANQGSEA. CDR3 length: 13 amino acids. CDR3 nucleotide sequence: TGCAGCGTTGTCGGGGCGTTGCACACTGAAGCTTTCTTT. This encodes CSVVGALHTEAFF.

This clone was seen many times. CDR3 sequence (DNA): TGTGCCAGCAGAACCGGAGGGAGGGCCCTAGATACGCAGTATTTT. This codes for CASRTGGRALDTQYF. The chain is built from TRBV5-4 and TRBJ2-3; 7 nucleotides agree with TRBD2. Losses at the gene ends were 5 bases for V and 5 bases for J; bases not matched to a gene: 11. Germline V lookup: CDR1 SGHNT, CDR2 YYREEE (reference sequence). The length of the CDR3 is 15 residues.

In regard to this clone: At the DNA level, this CDR3 is encoded by other sequences in the same sample as well. This rearrangement joins TRBV29-1 to TRBJ2-3; D possibly corresponds to TRBD1 (5 bases). V was clipped by 3 bases and J by 1 base, with 5 bases between them. Germline V CDR1 and CDR2: SQVTM, ANQGSEA. The CDR3 contains 12 residues. DNA for the CDR3: TGCAGCGTTGACAGGGGCACAGATACGCAGTATTTT. It codes for CSVDRGTDTQYF.

This chain uses TRBV4-1 with TRBJ2-1; 11 positions agree with TRBD2. From germline, CDR1 is MGHRA and CDR2 YSYEKL. J was trimmed by 0 bases and V by 1 base; bases with no gene match: 11. This CDR3 is built from 20 residues. The CDR3 DNA reads TGCGCCAGCAGCCAAGGGCGTAGCGGGAGGGCCATCGGCTCCTACAATGAGCAGTTCTTC. Protein: CASSQGRSGRAIGSYNEQFF.

The chain links TRBV6-5 to TRBJ2-5; 8 bases line up with TRBD2. The CDR3 covers 14 residues. V was clipped by 7 bases and J by 5 bases; unmatched bases: 9. Germline V gene lookup returns CDR1 MNHEY and CDR2 SVGAGI. CDR3 DNA: TGTGCCAGCACTAGGGTAGCGGGATGGGAGACCCAGTACTTC. Residues: CASTRVAGWETQYF.

The CDR3 region is CASSQLGGNPNSPLHF. DNA of the CDR3: TGCGCCAGCAGCCAATTGGGGGGGAACCCTAATTCACCCCTCCACTTT. The chain links TRBV4-1 to TRBJ1-6, with D possibly matching TRBD1 (5 bases). Trimming shortened V by 2 bases and J by 6 bases, and 14 bases separated the two germline ends. The CDR3 covers 16 residues. The germline V gene encodes CDR1 MGHRA and CDR2 YSYEKL.

This chain links TRBV4-1 with TRBJ1-1; 8 positions match TRBD1. Germline CDR1 reads MGHRA; CDR2 reads YSYEKL. CDR3 size: 15 residues. With 2 bases clipped from V and 4 bases from J, the junction kept 6 bases outside the gene matches. This chain's CDR3 is CASSQPRDRGTEAFF. The DNA of the CDR3 is TGCGCCAGCAGCCAACCCCGCGACAGGGGCACTGAAGCTTTCTTT.

The gene calls are TRBV9 and TRBJ2-3, with D perhaps matching TRBD1 (6 bases). Germline CDR1 SGDLS, CDR2 YYNGEE. The CDR3 extends over 15 amino acids. V was trimmed by 4 bases and J by 2 bases, leaving 14 bases between them. The CDR3 sequence: CASSLGGRLTDTQYF. CDR3 DNA sequence: TGTGCCAGCAGCCTAGGGGGTCGCCTCACAGATACGCAGTATTTT.

V usage is TRBV5-1 and J usage is TRBJ2-7; D is possibly TRBD2 (6 bases). Germline loops: CDR1 SGHRS, CDR2 YFSETQ. Deletions cut 0 bases from V and 5 bases from J, with 9 bases between. This CDR3 has 13 residues. The CDR3 protein is CASSLVAGNEQYF. The CDR3 DNA is TGCGCCAGCAGCTTGGTTGCGGGGAACGAGCAGTACTTC. The variable domain in full, with the rest retrieved from reference TRBV5-1 and TRBJ2-7, is KAGVTQTPRYLIKTRGQQVTLSCSPISGHRSVSWYQQTPGQGLQFLFEYFSETQRNKGNFPGRFSGRQFSNSRSEMNVSTLELGDSALYLCASSLVAGNEQYFGPGTRLTVT.

The chain couples TRBV9 to TRBJ2-5; a possible D gene is TRBD1 (6 bases). V lost 7 bases and J lost 4, with 8 bases in between. Germline CDR1 and CDR2: SGDLS and YYNGEE. This CDR3 contains 11 residues. The CDR3 reads CASGGGETQYF. DNA of the CDR3: TGTGCCAGCGGGGGCGGAGAGACCCAGTACTTC.

The chain carries TRBV5-1 and TRBJ2-2, with TRBD1 as a possible D gene (6 bases). CDR1 is SGHRS, CDR2 YFSETQ, per germline. CDR3 size: 16 residues. The ends were cut back, 0 bases at V and 0 bases at J, with 9 bases in the middle. CDR3 DNA sequence: TGCGCCAGCAGCTTGGACGGACAGCCGAACACCGGGGAGCTGTTTTTT. It translates to CASSLDGQPNTGELFF.

V usage is TRBV5-1 and J usage is TRBJ2-2; 10 positions agree with TRBD2. The V gene's germline CDR1 is SGHRS and CDR2 YFSETQ. The CDR3 contains 16 residues. V dropped 3 bases and J dropped 6; count of bases not matched to a gene: 8. DNA of the CDR3: TGCGCCAGCAGCTCCCAAAGCGGGAGGGTCGCCGGGGAGCTGTTTTTT. It specifies CASSSQSGRVAGELFF.

This clone appeared a few times. At one of its ends the junction is not consistent with the germline gene, which may arise from a read error. V and J are TRBV7-7 and TRBJ2-5, with 8 bases aligning to TRBD2. Germline assignment: CDR1 SSHAT and CDR2 FNYEAQ (reference sequence). The CDR3 sequence is 17 residues long. DNA of the CDR3: TGTGCTAGCAGCTCGATGGGCGCAGGGGCGGGAGGAGAGACCCAGTACTTC. This encodes CASSSMGAGAGGETQYF.

The chain links TRBV7-2 to TRBJ2-3; 10 nucleotides align to TRBD2. The CDR3 covers 14 residues. Germline CDR1 and CDR2: SGHTA and FQGNSA. The V and J ends lost 6 bases and 2 bases, in that order; junction bases with no gene match: 2. The CDR3 DNA follows: TGTGCCAGCAGGACTAGCGGGTTCACAGATACGCAGTATTTT. Encoded protein: CASRTSGFTDTQYF.

The sample holds a few counts of this clone. This sequence joins TRBV9 and TRBJ1-3; no firm D call. V dropped 0 bases and J dropped 2 bases, with 3 bases sitting between them. Germline V gene data show CDR1 as SGDLS and CDR2 as YYNGEE. CDR3 length: 13 amino acids. The CDR3 reads CASSVVPGNTIYF. CDR3 coding DNA: TGTGCCAGCAGCGTAGTTCCTGGAAACACCATATATTTT.

This clone was observed at least ten times. The V call is TRBV6-1, the J call TRBJ1-2; D gene ambiguous. Trimming cost V 3 bases and J 6 bases, with 17 bases left between them. The CDR3 has 15 residues. Germline V gene sequence: CDR1 MNHNS, CDR2 SASEGT. This chain's CDR3 is CASSDQEPLVHGYTF. Written as DNA, the CDR3 is TGTGCCAGCAGTGACCAGGAGCCCTTAGTCCATGGCTACACCTTC.